A selection of T cell receptor beta chains follows, all from one sample in a study of cytomegalovirus exposure and HLA in healthy donors. Profiling relied on immunoSEQ multiplex PCR, and the TCRdb table lists in-frame clones only, not all of them. The sample holds under 95,000 clones. Sequenced sample: PBMCs. The source of these receptors is a man in his late teens or twenties in good health and CMV-seropositive. Both conserved end residues are part of each CDR3. The D gene is left open where the match is weak.

TRBJ1-4 | TRBD1 | TRBV5-1 | TGCGCCAGCAGCTTCATGCCCGGGACAGGTTACCGATACACTAATGAAAAACTGTTTTTT | CASSFMPGTGYRYTNEKLFF
TRBJ2-7 | TRBD2 | TRBV7-8 | TGTGCCAGCAGCTCCGGGAGGGGGGGGGCTAAGCAGTACTTC | CASSSGRGGAKQYF
TRBJ1-5 | . | TRBV19 | TGTGCCAGTAACCCCCTACAGGGCCTCGGGCCCCAGCATTTT | CASNPLQGLGPQHF
TRBJ2-7 | . | TRBV9 | TGTGCCAGCAGCGTAGAGGGTAGCGGCAGCTCCTACGAGCAGTACTTC | CASSVEGSGSSYEQYF
TRBJ2-5 | TRBD1 | TRBV7-2 | TGTGCCAGCAGCTTCCAGGGGGCGGAGACCCAGTACTTC | CASSFQGAETQYF
TRBJ1-2 | TRBD1 | TRBV4-2 | TGTGCCAGCAGCTATCTCCCCGGGGACAGGGAATATGGCTACACCTTC | CASSYLPGDREYGYTF
TRBJ1-6 | . | TRBV14 | TGTGCCAGCAGCCCCCGGTTGAATTCACCCCTCCACTTT | CASSPRLNSPLHF
TRBJ1-5 | . | TRBV5-6 | TGTGCCAGCAGCTCCCGTCCCGGCGGTCCCCAGCATTTT | CASSSRPGGPQHF
TRBJ2-2 | TRBD1 | TRBV30 | TGTGCCTGGAGTGTAATGGGGCTGACAGGGGCCGGGGAGCTGTTTTTT | CAWSVMGLTGAGELFF
TRBJ1-4 | TRBD1 | TRBV6-1 | TGTGCCAGCCAGACAGGGGGCTCAGACGAAAAACTGTTTTTT | CASQTGGSDEKLFF
TRBJ2-7 | TRBD2 | TRBV10-1 | TGCGCCAGCAGTGAAAGAGCGGGGGGAAGGGGATCCTACGGGCAGTACTTC | CASSERAGGRGSYGQYF
TRBJ1-4 | . | TRBV7-4 | TGTGCCAGCAGCTTAGGATCGGGGGGCGCGGGTCAAGGTAATGAAAAACTGTTTTTT | CASSLGSGGAGQGNEKLFF
TRBJ1-1 | . | TRBV6-1 | TGTGCCAGCAGTGGTATTGTAACTGAAGCTTTCTTT | CASSGIVTEAFF
TRBJ2-7 | . | TRBV27 | TGTGCCAGCAGGACCGGGAACTTACCATCCTACGAGCAGTACTTC | CASRTGNLPSYEQYF
TRBJ2-5 | . | TRBV5-1 | TGCGCCAGCAGCTTAAGCAGGGCCATCCAAGAGACCCAGTACTTC | CASSLSRAIQETQYF
TRBJ2-7 | . | TRBV2 | TGTGCCAGCAGTGAAGGGAGGGGGGGAGTATCCGAGCAGTACTTC | CASSEGRGGVSEQYF
TRBJ2-1 | . | TRBV7-6 | TGTACGAACCCCGGTGGAGTCGATTCCGCTTACAATGAGCAGTTCTTC | CTNPGGVDSAYNEQFF
TRBJ2-7 | . | TRBV18 | TGTGCCAGCTCACCATACGCGCGGGGAGCTACCTACGAGCAGTACTTC | CASSPYARGATYEQYF
TRBJ1-2 | TRBD1 | TRBV5-4 | TGTGCCAGCAGCCTTAAAAGCCGGGACAGGCACGGCTACACCTTC | CASSLKSRDRHGYTF